Reported below is one T cell receptor (beta chain). Antigen: not known. One end of the junction fails to match germline, which may point to a read error. Germline-derived CDR1 and CDR2 are MGHDK and SYGVNS. The CDR3 runs 18 residues. The source of the sample is a study of cytomegalovirus exposure and HLA in healthy donors. Looking at the study overall: Genotyping showed approximately 81% of 300 to 450 donors falling in the Caucasian-associated ancestry cluster. Overall study results and limits: TCR beta V segments were, for the most part, productive about 87% or about 30% of the time in an earlier analysis. For presence/absence analyses, sequencing depth was assumed to be roughly uniform across donors. A missense DCLRE1C variant was associated with V- and J-gene trimming of TCR beta chains in a later analysis, and an independent cohort replicated the association.

Both 60 Vbeta primers and 13 Jbeta primers went into the PCR. Clones were sequenced by immunoSEQ multiplex PCR, and TCRdb holds only the in-frame ones, with some missing. Counted here are 250,000 to 300,000 clones, about nine tenths occurring once; the ten biggest clones make up around 1.7%. The chain recombines TRBV25-1 with TRBJ2-2, with D maybe TRBD1 (6 bases). What was sequenced was PBMCs. The origin of this receptor is a girl aged 2 to 10 in good health and CMV-seronegative. CDR3 sequence reads: CACSKAPTGKGNTGELFF. The DNA of the CDR3 is TGCGCCTGCAGCAAAGCCCCGACAGGAAAAGGGAACACCGGGGAGCTGTTTTTT.